Ten or more counts support the clone carrying this T cell receptor (beta chain). What it binds is not known. This CDR3 is 13 amino acids long. Trimming pared 7 bases from V and 4 bases from J, leaving 11 bases between. Germline V gene lookup returns CDR1 MNHNS and CDR2 SASEGT. TCR beta CDR3 regions were amplified from RNA. First-round RT-PCR of the TCR CDR3 relied on the HTBI primer set. TCRdb re-derived calls from the multiplex PCR reads in MiXCR, one entry per CDR3 protein. The repertoire holds around 300,000 distinct CDR3 sequences, with roughly 15% as singletons. The data originate from a study of T cells in Graves' hyperthyroidism and ophthalmopathy. Lactation, pregnancy, other autoimmune disease or uncontrolled infection excluded patients. Each diagnosis was grounded in clinical symptoms, serum thyroxine and TRAb, thyroid ultrasound, and orbital computed tomography. 9 to 10 ml fresh peripheral blood yielded the PBMCs.

Study-level results: The authors' 13 V-J model separated ophthalmopathy from stable hyperthyroidism.

V is TRBV6-1 and J is TRBJ2-4; tentative D call: TRBD2 (5 bases). The TCR originated in a woman between 40 and 50 years old with Graves' hyperthyroidism. Sequences were obtained from blood. The CDR3 reads CASMKDLKNIQYF. The CDR3 DNA sequence: TGTGCCAGCATGAAGGACTTAAAAAACATTCAGTACTTC.